Listed below are T cell receptor beta chains from one sample, sequenced in a study of shared clonotypes between healthy human individuals. The assay was immunoSEQ multiplex PCR, and TCRdb's table has in-frame clones only and misses some. Of fewer than 850,000 clones detected, approximately 96% appear once; the ten largest clones hold less than 0.25%. Sequenced input: naive CD8+ T cells sorted from blood. The receptors stem from a man between 25 and 39 years old in good health. The CDR3 runs from the conserved cysteine through the conserved F or W. A D gene is named only where the DNA matches it firmly. Expanded clones get a size class; other rows say once, few or many, or leave the size out.

TRBV4-3	.	TRBJ2-7	once	CASRQDQGSYEQYF	TGCGCCAGCAGACAAGACCAGGGCTCCTACGAGCAGTACTTC
TRBV19	.	TRBJ2-1	.	CASSPGRAWGEQFF	TGTGCCAGTAGTCCGGGACGGGCTTGGGGTGAGCAGTTCTTC
TRBV27	TRBD2	TRBJ2-2	few	CASSHSSGNTGELFF	TGTGCCAGCAGTCACTCTAGCGGGAACACCGGGGAGCTGTTTTTT
TRBV6-6	.	TRBJ1-5	once	CASSSLGDAQKQHF	TGTGCCAGCAGTTCACTGGGGGACGCCCAGAAACAGCATTTT
TRBV6-1	.	TRBJ2-2	.	CASSEVDTLVGYTGELFF	TGTGCCAGCAGTGAAGTAGATACACTGGTAGGATACACCGGGGAGCTGTTTTTT
TRBV27	.	TRBJ2-3	few	CASSPGWPSTDTQYF	TGTGCCAGCAGTCCCGGCTGGCCAAGCACAGATACGCAGTATTTT
TRBV4-1	.	TRBJ2-7	.	CASSAIGGRHREQYF	TGCGCCAGCAGCGCCATAGGGGGGAGACACCGCGAGCAGTACTTC
TRBV11-2	.	TRBJ1-1	.	CASSLGAGKNTEAFF	TGTGCCAGCAGTCTGGGGGCGGGGAAGAACACTGAAGCTTTCTTT
TRBV27	TRBD2	TRBJ2-5	.	CASSYRTSGSKETQYF	TGTGCCAGCAGTTACCGGACTAGCGGGAGTAAAGAGACCCAGTACTTC
TRBV27	.	TRBJ1-5	once	CASNGADSNQPQHF	TGTGCCAGCAACGGTGCGGATAGCAATCAGCCCCAGCATTTT
TRBV11-2	TRBD1	TRBJ2-3	.	CASNYRGLVDTQYF	TGTGCCAGCAACTACAGGGGGCTGGTAGATACGCAGTATTTT
TRBV7-9	TRBD1	TRBJ2-7	once	CASSPTGDHEQYF	TGTGCCAGCAGCCCTACAGGGGACCACGAGCAGTACTTC
TRBV2	TRBD2	TRBJ2-7	.	CASSEAQRELYEQYF	TGTGCCAGCAGTGAAGCGCAGCGGGAGTTATACGAGCAGTACTTC
TRBV29-1	.	TRBJ2-3	.	CSVEWVGLGDTQYF	TGCAGCGTTGAATGGGTGGGTTTGGGAGATACGCAGTATTTT
TRBV4-1	TRBD2	TRBJ2-1	.	CASSQDRLASYNEQFF	TGCGCCAGCAGCCAAGATCGACTAGCGTCCTACAATGAGCAGTTCTTC
TRBV19	TRBD1	TRBJ2-7	.	CASSIGQGTVYEQYF	TGTGCCAGTAGTATTGGACAGGGAACGGTCTACGAGCAGTACTTC
TRBV2	.	TRBJ2-5	.	CASIGGTQYF	TGTGCCAGCATCGGAGGGACCCAGTACTTC
TRBV30	TRBD2	TRBJ2-3	.	CALTSGRSDTQYF	TGTGCACTAACTAGCGGGAGGTCAGATACGCAGTATTTT
TRBV25-1	.	TRBJ1-5	once	CASSGQGNNQPQHF	TGTGCCAGCAGTGGGCAGGGAAACAATCAGCCCCAGCATTTT
TRBV28	.	TRBJ2-1	.	CASSFGGEQFF	TGTGCCAGCAGTTTTGGGGGTGAGCAGTTCTTC
TRBV6-5	.	TRBJ1-1	.	CASSSGTEAFF	TGTGCCAGCTCCTCGGGCACTGAAGCTTTCTTT
TRBV29-1	.	TRBJ2-1	.	CSVEDPSWRYNEQFF	TGCAGCGTTGAAGATCCCTCCTGGCGGTACAATGAGCAGTTCTTC
TRBV7-9	TRBD1	TRBJ2-7	once	CASSTDRDSYEQYF	TGTGCCAGCAGCACGGACAGGGACTCCTACGAGCAGTACTTC
TRBV27	TRBD2	TRBJ2-7	.	CASSYSGTYEQYF	TGTGCCAGCAGTTACAGCGGGACCTACGAGCAGTACTTC
TRBV11-2	TRBD1	TRBJ1-2	.	CASSLGTGVVGYTF	TGTGCCAGCAGCTTAGGGACAGGGGTTGTCGGCTACACCTTC
TRBV18	TRBD1	TRBJ2-5	.	CASSPAGQGQETQYF	TGTGCCAGCTCACCTGCGGGACAGGGCCAAGAGACCCAGTACTTC
TRBV7-9	.	TRBJ2-7	.	CASSLRDNSYEQYF	TGTGCCAGCAGCCTCCGGGACAACTCCTACGAGCAGTACTTC
TRBV18	.	TRBJ2-7	.	CASSPPNHEQYF	TGTGCCAGCTCACCACCGAACCACGAGCAGTACTTC
TRBV7-9	.	TRBJ2-1	.	CASSYYGAVNNEQFF	TGTGCCAGCAGCTACTACGGGGCAGTAAACAATGAGCAGTTCTTC
TRBV7-9	TRBD2	TRBJ2-1	.	CASSLGPGRESGTEQFF	TGTGCCAGCAGCTTAGGCCCAGGGCGGGAGTCGGGCACTGAGCAGTTCTTC
TRBV9	.	TRBJ2-1	.	CASSGGRESYNEQFF	TGTGCCAGCAGCGGGGGGCGGGAGTCGTACAATGAGCAGTTCTTC
TRBV28	.	TRBJ1-1	.	CASSFPPGLLNTEAFF	TGTGCCAGCAGTTTCCCCCCCGGACTGTTGAACACTGAAGCTTTCTTT
TRBV27	TRBD2	TRBJ2-1	once	CASSSWGGGTSSYNEQFF	TGTGCCAGCAGTTCTTGGGGGGGAGGGACGAGCTCCTACAATGAGCAGTTCTTC
TRBV7-9	TRBD2	TRBJ2-7	.	CASSSTKTGTSSYEQYF	TGTGCCAGCAGCTCGACAAAGACTGGGACTAGCTCCTACGAGCAGTACTTC
TRBV6-6	TRBD2	TRBJ2-1	.	CASSYLSGRGDEQFF	TGTGCCAGCAGTTACCTTAGCGGGAGAGGGGATGAGCAGTTCTTC
TRBV29-1	TRBD1	TRBJ1-1	.	CSVKRDSMNTEAFF	TGCAGCGTCAAAAGGGACAGCATGAACACTGAAGCTTTCTTT
TRBV11-2	.	TRBJ2-3	.	CASSLEFSDTQYF	TGTGCCAGCAGCTTAGAATTTTCGGATACGCAGTATTTT
TRBV5-6	TRBD2	TRBJ2-1	once	CASSLELAGGVGSYNEQFF	TGTGCCAGCAGCTTGGAGTTAGCGGGAGGTGTGGGCTCCTACAATGAGCAGTTCTTC
TRBV30	.	TRBJ1-4	.	CAWSTYGAANEKLFF	TGTGCCTGGAGTACTTATGGGGCGGCTAATGAAAAACTGTTTTTT
TRBV7-7	TRBD2	TRBJ2-3	.	CASSEGLAGSTDTQYF	TGTGCCAGCAGCGAGGGACTAGCGGGTAGCACAGATACGCAGTATTTT
TRBV28	TRBD1	TRBJ1-2	.	CASSSQGWHGYTF	TGTGCCAGCAGTTCACAGGGGTGGCATGGCTACACCTTC
TRBV27	TRBD1	TRBJ1-5	.	CASSPWTGREPQHF	TGTGCCAGCAGTCCTTGGACAGGGAGGGAACCCCAGCATTTT
TRBV7-9	TRBD1	TRBJ1-5	.	CASSGTGDLYQPQHF	TGTGCCAGCAGCGGGACAGGGGACTTATATCAGCCCCAGCATTTT
TRBV29-1	.	TRBJ1-2	.	CSVPTGYYGYTF	TGCAGCGTTCCAACAGGGTACTATGGCTACACCTTC
TRBV6-6	TRBD2	TRBJ2-7	.	CASGTSGFYEQYF	TGTGCCTCCGGGACTAGCGGTTTCTACGAGCAGTACTTC
TRBV9	.	TRBJ1-3	once	CASSVADTIYF	TGTGCCAGCAGCGTTGCGGACACCATATATTTT
TRBV13	TRBD2	TRBJ2-2	.	CASSLGLAGPTGELFF	TGTGCCAGCAGCTTAGGACTAGCGGGACCCACCGGGGAGCTGTTTTTT
TRBV14	TRBD2	TRBJ2-5	.	CASSHLPLLAARGETQYF	TGTGCCAGCAGCCACCTCCCCCTTCTAGCGGCCCGAGGAGAGACCCAGTACTTC
TRBV5-1	TRBD2	TRBJ2-1	.	CASSLGLADYNEQFF	TGCGCCAGCAGCTTAGGACTAGCGGATTACAATGAGCAGTTCTTC